Here is one T cell receptor (beta chain) with its context. Its antigen remains undetermined. Nothing much larger sits one base from this clone, and base qualities are not available. This sample stems from a study of shared clonotypes between healthy human individuals (dated by TCRdb to about 2020). Regarding the research as a whole: A few men and a couple of women, aged 18 to 49 years, made up the cohort. Per donor, three plates each were used for CD4 naive and CD4 memory, two for CD8 naive, and one for CD8 memory. The study deeply sequenced blood TCR repertoires of about 5 healthy adults to estimate repertoire size and the extent of clonotype sharing between individuals. Libraries were prepared and TCR repertoires were sequenced by different laboratories using diverse techniques, in order to increase sequencing depth and limit assay-specific biases. Between about 0.9 and 9 billion PBMCs per donor were obtained by leukapheresis.

Using the deep immunoSEQ assay, multiplex PCR amplified TCR CDR3 regions from genomic DNA. For each cell subset, the extracted genomic DNA was distributed evenly across all wells of several immunoSEQ 96-well plates, and each plate served as one replicate. For sorted subsets, roughly 200 ng of genomic DNA, equivalent to 25,000 to 35,000 T cell genomes, went into each replicate PCR. The purified libraries were quantified using a Qubit 3.0 fluorometer, sized with a Bioanalyzer 2100, and then quantified again using the KAPA Library Quantification kit. Every immunoSEQ 96-well plate was sequenced on a separate single-read 150-cycle Illumina NextSeq 550 flow cell. The paper's processing steps were these. The immunoSEQ output contained only junctional sequences without quality scores, so filtering could not match that applied to full-length reads. To assign V/J genes and CDR3, sequences were annotated against IMGT germline references using PyIR, a Python wrapper for IgBLAST v1.9. Reads with weak V/J assignments (E-value above 1e-6), missing CDR3, stop codons, out-of-frame junctions, or ambiguous translated residues were removed. V3J clonotypes were defined as sequences sharing an identical inferred V gene, J gene, and CDR3 amino acid sequence. The percentage overlap between two repertoires was calculated by dividing the number of shared unique clonotypes by the size of the smaller repertoire. Repertoire richness was assessed with RTK rarefaction, the Chao1 estimator, and Recon v2.1 estimates of unobserved clonotypes. Generation probabilities were computed with OLGA for all TCRbeta clonotypes obtained by the gDNA method from several donors. TCRdb re-hosts the immuneACCESS table, in-frame sequences only. Its copies lack some clones; in the studies checked, an unresolved V gene accounts for under half of them, and the cause for the rest is not known. V, J and clone size derive from that table, while D and trimming were established from the DNA sequence. Across this sample there are about 680,000 clones, with approximately 75% seen only once. 1.5% to 2% of the sample goes to the ten largest clones.

Looking up the germline V gene yields CDR1 SNHLY and CDR2 FYNNEI. The CDR3 goes from the cysteine to the phenylalanine over 13 residues. The read is trimmed to its CDR3 DNA, 39 bases read in frame from base 1. Germline trimming: 8 bases from V, 5 bases from J; junction bases outside gene matches: 3. Healthy HIV-negative adults with no recently reported acute infections or vaccinations were included as donors. Every donor was a Caucasian adult residing in Nashville, Tennessee, USA. Magnetic negative selection was used to enrich CD4+ T cells, after which naive cells were positively selected on CD45RA and the negative fraction became the memory subset. After blood collection by leukapheresis, PBMCs were isolated using Ficoll-Histopaque density gradient centrifugation and then cryopreserved in the vapor phase of liquid nitrogen. Analytical flow cytometry was used to check the purity and quantity of every magnetically sorted T cell population. From each sorted fraction, genomic DNA was isolated and quantified by UV absorbance on a Nanodrop 2000c.

Study-wide findings and limitations: Pairwise subsampling indicated that sequencing depth was expected to affect the degree of clonotype sharing among donors. Compared with non-shared clonotypes, the clonotypes found in all four sorted-subset donors had higher generation probabilities. Approximately 5% of naive CD4, 3.5% of naive CD8, 2.3% of memory CD4, and about 0.4% of memory CD8 clonotypes were shared across several donors. Estimated clonotype richness was generally larger for naive than for memory subsets. Rarefaction of sorted-subset datasets indicated incomplete sequencing despite the large sequencing depth. The small number of donors limited the genetic and exposure-history diversity represented. Only blood was sampled, and tissue TCR repertoires likely differ from those in blood.

The source of this sequence is a woman in her thirties in good health. Input material: memory CD4+ T cells sorted from blood. What this sample's cell subset or site label stands for: CD45RA-negative fraction. This sequence uses TRBV2 and TRBJ1-5, with 10 junctional bases fitting TRBD1. The CDR3 region: CASGGTGDQPQHF. The bases are TGTGCCAGCGGCGGGACAGGGGATCAGCCCCAGCATTTT.